The rows below give T cell receptor beta chains drawn from one sample of a study of cytomegalovirus exposure and HLA in healthy donors. Profiling relied on immunoSEQ multiplex PCR, and the TCRdb table lists in-frame clones only, not all of them. The sample records 140,000 or so clones, nearly 90% being singletons. The source material was PBMCs. The receptors were gathered from a middle-aged woman in good health and CMV-seronegative. CDR3s include the opening cysteine and the closing phenylalanine or tryptophan.

j_call v_call cdr3_aa
TRBJ2-1 TRBV6-5 CASSYSGTGVYEQFF
TRBJ1-1 TRBV7-9 CSSSLGQVNTEAFF
TRBJ1-3 TRBV7-9 CSIPQGAVSAGNTIYF
TRBJ2-5 TRBV10-3 CAISAGSGIGQETQYF
TRBJ1-1 TRBV6-1 CASSVADRQAFF
TRBJ1-1 TRBV28 CASSLPGQGTSEAFF
TRBJ1-5 TRBV4-3 CASSQDPGVGQPQHF
TRBJ1-1 TRBV6-5 CASSITREGTEAFF
TRBJ2-7 TRBV6-1 CASRVDRSYEQYF
TRBJ2-7 TRBV6-5 CASSYGGGSAYEQYF
TRBJ1-5 TRBV4-1 CASSLAVNQPQHF
TRBJ2-2 TRBV18 CASSPPWSNTGELFF
TRBJ1-2 TRBV7-3 CASSATQGRDGYTF
TRBJ1-1 TRBV7-9 CASSLEEKNTEAFF
TRBJ1-5 TRBV7-8 CASSPLAARNSNQPQHF
TRBJ2-7 TRBV7-2 CASSPRSGGSPPQYF
TRBJ2-5 TRBV5-6 CASSHPETGAGQTQYF
TRBJ2-3 TRBV9 CASSVGPGMIDTQYF
TRBJ1-6 TRBV15 CATSRVGPGTDNSPLHF
TRBJ2-5 TRBV5-1 CASSLGGSPVGETQYF
TRBJ2-5 TRBV5-6 CASSLETGDQETQYF
TRBJ2-3 TRBV6-1 CASSEQGPTTDTQYF